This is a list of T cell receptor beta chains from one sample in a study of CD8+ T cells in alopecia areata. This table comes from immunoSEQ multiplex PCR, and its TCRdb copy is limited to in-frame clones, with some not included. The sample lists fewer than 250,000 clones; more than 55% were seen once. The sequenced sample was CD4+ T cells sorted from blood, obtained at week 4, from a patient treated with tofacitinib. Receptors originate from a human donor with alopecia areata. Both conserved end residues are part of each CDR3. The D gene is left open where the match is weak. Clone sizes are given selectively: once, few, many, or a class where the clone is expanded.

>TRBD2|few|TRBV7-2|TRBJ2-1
TGTGCCAGCAGCTTAGATAGCGGGAGGCTTGGAAATGAGCAGTTCTTC
CASSLDSGRLGNEQFF
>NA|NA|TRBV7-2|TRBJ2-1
TGTGCCAGCAGCTTAGTTTTGGAGCAGTTCTTC
CASSLVLEQFF
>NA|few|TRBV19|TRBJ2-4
TGTGCCAGTAGTATAGCCGTTGGAGGCGATAATGCCAAAAACATTCAGTACTTC
CASSIAVGGDNAKNIQYF
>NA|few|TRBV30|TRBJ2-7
TGTGCCTGGAGTGTACGGCAGAGTAATACCTACGAGCAGTACTTC
CAWSVRQSNTYEQYF
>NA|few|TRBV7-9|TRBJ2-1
TGTGCCAGCAGCTCTGGCGGGCAGGTTTACAATGAGCAGTTCTTC
CASSSGGQVYNEQFF
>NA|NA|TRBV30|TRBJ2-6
TGTGCCTGGAGTGTATCCCCCTCTGGGGCCAACGTCCTGACTTTC
CAWSVSPSGANVLTF
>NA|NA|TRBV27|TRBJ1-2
TGTGCCAGCAAGGGTCGGGTTAACTATGGCTACACCTTC
CASKGRVNYGYTF
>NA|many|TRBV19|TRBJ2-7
TGTGCCAGTCGATTGGCGGGACTGGTCTCCTACGAGCAGTACTTC
CASRLAGLVSYEQYF
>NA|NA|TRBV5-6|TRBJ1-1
TGTGCCAGCAGCTTGGGCACCAGAAACACTGAAGCTTTCTTT
CASSLGTRNTEAFF
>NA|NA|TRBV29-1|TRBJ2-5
TGCAGCGTTGTAGAGACTCAAGAGACCCAGTACTTC
CSVVETQETQYF
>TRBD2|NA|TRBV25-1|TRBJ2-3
TGTGCCAGCAGTGAATTCCCCGGACTAGCGGGGCAAGAGGATACGCAGTATTTT
CASSEFPGLAGQEDTQYF
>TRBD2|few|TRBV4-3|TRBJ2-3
TGCGCCAGCAGCCAAGACCACCACTACGCGGGAGTTTCCACAGATACGCAGTATTTT
CASSQDHHYAGVSTDTQYF
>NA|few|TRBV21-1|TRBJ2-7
TGTGCCAGCAGCAAAGTAGACAGGGCGGGACACCACACCATTACCTCCTACGAGCAGTACTTC
CASSKVDRAGHHTITSYEQYF
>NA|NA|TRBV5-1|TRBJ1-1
TGCGCCAGCAGCCCTGGGGTGAACACTGAAGCTTTCTTT
CASSPGVNTEAFF
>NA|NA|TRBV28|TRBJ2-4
TGTGCCAGCAGACATACAGGGAAAGCCAAAAACATTCAGTACTTC
CASRHTGKAKNIQYF
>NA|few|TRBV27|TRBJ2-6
TGTGCCAGCAGTTTATTCCTCCTGACAGGCTCTGGGGCCAACGTCCTGACTTTC
CASSLFLLTGSGANVLTF
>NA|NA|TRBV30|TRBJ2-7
TGTGCCCGGGGTAGCTCCTACGAGCAGTACTTC
CARGSSYEQYF
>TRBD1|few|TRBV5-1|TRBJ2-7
TGCGCCAGCAGCCCTTCCCCTGGACAGGGGTCCTCCTACGAGCAGTACTTC
CASSPSPGQGSSYEQYF